This T cell receptor beta chain was sequenced for a study of human T cells and chemical hapten exposure (dated by TCRdb to about 2021). About the full investigation: For sensitization, 2% DPC in acetone was applied to a roughly 2 cm by roughly 2 cm area of upper inner arm skin. The libraries were sequenced as a pool, and the TCR yield per sample differed mostly because of small variations in library volumes within the pool. Patch testing was performed on the upper back with Finn chambers containing 0.01% DPC, and the patch tests were scored after 6 days according to International Contact Dermatitis Research Group standards. The mostly female patient cohort included alopecia areata with under or over 50% scalp involvement, alopecia totalis and alopecia universalis. The study tracked peripheral blood TCR repertoire changes in vivo during primary and secondary sensitization to the hapten diphenylcyclopropenone (DPC) in alopecia patients. About 30 alopecia patients provided blood for TCR sequencing at one to four time points (pre-sensitization, 2, 6 and 24 weeks). Blood samples were taken from patients before sensitization (week 0) and at 2, 6 and about 24 weeks after DPC sensitization. Patients additionally received weekly therapeutic DPC doses to the scalp throughout the approximately 25-week study period.

The library was generated by RACE. Instrument on record: NextSeq 500. During library preparation, unique molecular identifiers were attached to individual cDNA molecules so that TCRs could be counted quantitatively and reproducibly. For every blood RNA sample, sequencing covered both the TCR alpha and TCR beta chains. For the original study's pipeline: The median number of TCRs per sample was approximately 98,000, ranging from about 20,000 to 690,600. The Decombinator software suite was used to annotate V, J and CDR3 in the TCR reads. For PS versus PT1 abundance plots, all samples were subsampled to the same number of TCRs (28,000). TCRs were defined as expanded if absent before sensitization and observed at least eight times at the 2-week time point. Using fastp trimming at Q25 and MiXCR clonotype assembly, TCRdb reanalyzed the public sequencing data and kept in-frame beta chains. Entries are consolidated by CDR3 protein sequence, retaining the most common genes and DNA. The V and J calls here are based on TCRdb, not the publication. The sample yields 300,000 to 400,000 distinct CDR3 sequences; approximately 6.3% were counted once. 8.4% of the sample is in the top ten clones.

The time point label, as the study defines it: patch test 1, 2 weeks after DPC sensitization. The treatment or condition label corresponds to: therapeutic diphenylcyclopropenone sensitization with weekly scalp DPC. At every patch-test visit, the blood draw took place before the patch test was put on. Patients were considered eligible if aged 18 to 70, diagnosed with alopecia and deemed suitable for DPC therapy, and patients were excluded if pregnant. Total RNA was extracted from unfractionated whole blood that had been collected in Tempus Blood RNA tubes. General findings and caveats noted by the study authors: Because all patients had alopecia, a presumed autoimmune disease, the immune response of the patients might differ from that of healthy individuals. Compared with pre-sensitization or healthy control sets, expanded TCRs formed significantly more large CDR3 similarity clusters, which is consistent with antigen-driven responses. No change with DPC sensitization was found in the number of TCRs above 1 in 1000 frequency, and no evidence of global repertoire structure alterations was found. The number of PT1 expanded TCRs positively correlated with patch test score, significant at thresholds 8, 16 and 32 but not 4. After repeated subsampling, changes were observed in the strength of the expansion versus patch-test correlation and in the threshold at which the correlation became significant.

This clonotype showed up just a few times. Its specific antigen is unknown. The input lacks base qualities; no much larger clone sits a single base away. This specimen consisted of whole blood, obtained in connection with sensitization to the hapten diphenylcyclopropenone (DPC). The TCR comes from a woman between 18 and 30 years old with alopecia areata. Some clones in this sample may be carry-over from other donors' samples.

The DNA reads TGTGCCAGCAGCTATTCAGGGGGCTTTACTGAAGCTTTCTTT. Translated, this is CASSYSGGFTEAFF. This chain joins TRBV9 to TRBJ1-1, with 8 central nucleotides matching TRBD1. There are 14 amino acids in the CDR3, from cysteine to phenylalanine inclusive. The only DNA kept is the CDR3, 42 bases in frame from the first base. After removal of 4 bases from V and 5 bases from J, the junction retains 7 bases not matched to a gene. The germline V gene gives CDR1 as SGDLS and CDR2 as YYNGEE.